A single T cell receptor (beta chain) is shown here with its context. What it binds is unknown. Profiled with immunoSEQ multiplex PCR; TCRdb holds only in-frame clones, not every one. The sample includes about 37,000 clones, roughly 87% of them seen just once. This sample was taken from a study of OX40 agonist ivuxolimab in advanced cancers. Regarding the study as a whole: At 0.1 to 3.0 mg/kg, CD4+ and CD8+ blood T cells expanded clonally by week 6.

CDR1 LNHDA and CDR2 SQIVND come from the germline V gene (reference sequence). The CDR3 is made up of 14 amino acids. Unmatched junction bases numbered 6, after V lost 4 bases and J lost 3 bases. The starting material was CD4+ or CD8+ T cells sorted from blood, obtained in a trial of the OX40 agonist ivuxolimab. The receptor was derived from an adult with an advanced solid tumor such as melanoma, head and neck, liver or kidney cancer. V usage is TRBV19 and J usage is TRBJ2-7, with 7 bases identical to TRBD1. The CDR3 sequence is CASSTDRAHYEQYF. The CDR3 DNA follows: TGTGCCAGTAGTACTGACAGGGCCCACTACGAGCAGTACTTC.